Listed below are T cell receptor beta chains from one sample, sequenced in a study of T cell responses to AZD1222 COVID-19 vaccine. Sequencing used immunoSEQ multiplex PCR; TCRdb keeps in-frame clones, though not all of them. Of about 270,000 clones listed, around 93% are singletons. The sample in question was peripheral blood, obtained 28 days after the second AZD1222 dose. These receptors originate from an adult who received the AZD1222 COVID-19 vaccine. Each CDR3 is given with its conserved first and last residue. The order of the fields is clone size, V gene, D gene, J gene, CDR3 DNA, CDR3 protein. A D gene is named only where the DNA matches it firmly. The size entry is marked missing in some rows and otherwise reads once, few, many or a size class.

size: NA; V: TRBV7-2; D: NA; J: TRBJ2-1; DNA: TGTGCCAGCAGCTCCCGGGTGGAGACCAATGAGCAGTTCTTC; CDR3: CASSSRVETNEQFF
size: NA; V: TRBV6-1; D: NA; J: TRBJ2-1; DNA: TGTGCCAGCAGTGAAAGCCAGGGGCAATACAATGAGCAGTTCTTC; CDR3: CASSESQGQYNEQFF
size: NA; V: TRBV5-4; D: NA; J: TRBJ2-3; DNA: TGTGCCAGCAGATGGGACTCCTCAACAGATACGCAGTATTTT; CDR3: CASRWDSSTDTQYF
size: NA; V: TRBV4-3; D: TRBD2; J: TRBJ2-3; DNA: TGCGCCAGCAGCCAAGGCGGGAGGTCAACAGATACGCAGTATTTT; CDR3: CASSQGGRSTDTQYF
size: NA; V: TRBV28; D: NA; J: TRBJ2-1; DNA: TGTGCCAGCAGTCCCGGGACTCTCGACTCCTACAATGAGCAGTTCTTC; CDR3: CASSPGTLDSYNEQFF
size: NA; V: TRBV28; D: NA; J: TRBJ1-6; DNA: TGTGCCAGCAGGGGGGTTGTGAATTCACCCCTCCACTTT; CDR3: CASRGVVNSPLHF
size: NA; V: TRBV20-1; D: NA; J: TRBJ2-7; DNA: TGCAGTGCTAGTTTCCCTGGGTGGTACGAGCAGTACTTC; CDR3: CSASFPGWYEQYF
size: NA; V: TRBV7-3; D: NA; J: TRBJ1-2; DNA: TGTGCCAGCAGCTCTGCCGGGGGGAACTATGGCTACACCTTC; CDR3: CASSSAGGNYGYTF
size: NA; V: TRBV5-1; D: TRBD1; J: TRBJ1-1; DNA: TGCGCCAGCAGCAACCCGGGACAGACTGAAGCTTTCTTT; CDR3: CASSNPGQTEAFF
size: NA; V: TRBV5-1; D: TRBD1; J: TRBJ2-7; DNA: TGCGCCAGCAGCTGGAACAGGGACAGGGGAGGTAGCGAGCAGTACTTC; CDR3: CASSWNRDRGGSEQYF
size: NA; V: TRBV2; D: NA; J: TRBJ1-2; DNA: TGTGCCAGCAGTGTGAAGGGTAACTATGGCTACACCTTC; CDR3: CASSVKGNYGYTF
size: NA; V: TRBV28; D: TRBD2; J: TRBJ2-2; DNA: TGTGCCAGCAGTTTACCGGGAGGGAACACCGGGGAGCTGTTTTTT; CDR3: CASSLPGGNTGELFF
size: few; V: TRBV10-3; D: NA; J: TRBJ2-7; DNA: TGTGCCATCAGTGACCGAGCGGGTCACTACGAGCAGTACTTC; CDR3: CAISDRAGHYEQYF
size: once; V: TRBV28; D: NA; J: TRBJ1-1; DNA: TGTGCCAGCAGACTAGCGGGGGACACTGAAGCTTTCTTT; CDR3: CASRLAGDTEAFF
size: NA; V: TRBV4-2; D: TRBD2; J: TRBJ2-1; DNA: TGTGCCAGCAGCCAAGGAGGGAGTTTAGCGGGAGGGAATGAGCAGTTCTTC; CDR3: CASSQGGSLAGGNEQFF
size: once; V: TRBV3-1/TRBV3-2; D: NA; J: TRBJ2-7; DNA: TGTGCCAGCGAAGGAGGGTCCTACGAGCAGTACTTC; CDR3: CASEGGSYEQYF
size: NA; V: TRBV19; D: TRBD2; J: TRBJ2-1; DNA: TGTGCCAGTAGTTCCCTTCTGTTCGCGGGAGGACGATACAATGAGCAGTTCTTC; CDR3: CASSSLLFAGGRYNEQFF